Listed below are T cell receptor beta chains from one sample, sequenced in a study of T-cell reconstitution after alpha-beta-depleted transplantation in children. MiXCR, applied by TCRdb to the PCR reads, yields one record per CDR3 protein. Of about 580,000 distinct CDR3 sequences listed, about a quarter are singletons. This sample comprised PBMCs, obtained before TCRalphabeta/CD19-depleted stem cell transplant. The receptors were gathered from a boy under two years old with Wiskott-Aldrich syndrome, due to receive a stem cell transplant. CDR3s include the opening cysteine and the closing phenylalanine or tryptophan. D genes are given only for firm matches. The size field is filled for only some rows; it gives once, few, many or a size class.

v_call,j_call,d_call,clone_size,cdr3_aa,cdr3_nt
TRBV29-1,TRBJ2-3,TRBD2,NA,CSQAYITSGTRSTQYF,TGCAGCCAAGCTTATATAACTAGCGGGACCCGCAGTACGCAGTATTTT
TRBV5-1,TRBJ1-1,NA,NA,CASSLDPGGSEAFF,TGCGCCAGCAGCTTGGATCCGGGGGGTTCTGAAGCTTTCTTT
TRBV27,TRBJ2-7,TRBD2,once,CASRSPGLAGDEQYF,TGTGCCAGCAGATCTCCCGGGCTAGCGGGAGACGAGCAGTACTTC
TRBV9,TRBJ1-3,TRBD1,once,CASSVQGATGNTIYF,TGTGCCAGCAGCGTCCAGGGGGCCACTGGAAACACCATATATTTT
TRBV7-8,TRBJ2-1,NA,NA,CASSLGSSYEQFF,TGTGCCAGCAGCTTAGGTAGCTCGTATGAGCAGTTCTTC
TRBV6-2/TRBV6-3,TRBJ1-1,TRBD1,NA,CASRLDRLNTEAFF,TGTGCCAGCAGGCTGGACAGGTTGAACACTGAAGCTTTCTTT
TRBV7-9,TRBJ2-5,TRBD2,few,CASSLSWGLALQETQYF,TGTGCCAGCAGTTTATCTTGGGGACTAGCCCTCCAAGAGACCCAGTACTTC
TRBV7-2,TRBJ2-3,NA,NA,CASSLSVGPSTDTQYF,TGTGCCAGCAGCTTATCGGTGGGCCCTAGCACAGATACGCAGTATTTT
TRBV10-3,TRBJ2-7,NA,NA,CAISEAGTGAYEQYF,TGTGCCATCAGTGAAGCGGGGACAGGCGCTTACGAGCAGTACTTC
TRBV7-9,TRBJ1-2,NA,once,CASSLQGLNYGYTF,TGTGCCAGCAGCTTACAGGGACTTAACTATGGCTACACCTTC
TRBV3-1,TRBJ1-1,TRBD1,few,CASSQELQGASEAFF,TGTGCCAGCAGCCAAGAGTTACAGGGGGCTTCTGAAGCTTTCTTT
TRBV25-1,TRBJ2-2,TRBD1,NA,CASSESGGTGELFF,TGTGCCAGCAGTGAATCAGGGGGCACCGGGGAGCTGTTTTTT
TRBV3-1,TRBJ2-5,NA,NA,CASSQLGPKGTQYF,TGTGCCAGCAGCCAACTAGGACCTAAAGGGACCCAGTACTTC
TRBV5-1,TRBJ2-7,TRBD2,NA,CASTLGLAGGRGSYEQYF,TGCGCCAGCACCCTCGGACTAGCGGGAGGACGGGGGTCCTACGAGCAGTACTTC
TRBV7-2,TRBJ2-1,NA,NA,CASSRDRPNSYNEQFF,TGTGCCAGCAGCCGTGACAGGCCCAACTCCTACAATGAGCAGTTCTTC
TRBV5-1,TRBJ2-3,TRBD2,NA,CASSLGGLGADTQYF,TGCGCCAGCAGCTTGGGGGGACTAGGCGCAGATACGCAGTATTTT
TRBV24-1,TRBJ2-1,NA,few,CATSAGSNEQFF,TGTGCCACCAGTGCAGGGAGCAATGAGCAGTTCTTC
TRBV20-1,TRBJ1-3,NA,few,CSARALDSSGNTIYF,TGCAGTGCTAGAGCACTGGACAGCTCTGGAAACACCATATATTTT
TRBV5-1,TRBJ2-2,NA,few,CASSLGAVDTGELFF,TGCGCCAGCAGCTTGGGGGCAGTGGACACCGGGGAGCTGTTTTTT
TRBV10-3,TRBJ2-1,TRBD2,NA,CAISDRSGDYNEQFF,TGTGCCATCAGTGATAGGAGCGGGGATTACAATGAGCAGTTCTTC
TRBV25-1,TRBJ2-1,TRBD2,NA,CASSEYSGLAGIYNEQFF,TGTGCCAGCAGTGAATATTCAGGGCTAGCGGGGATCTACAATGAGCAGTTCTTC
TRBV5-1,TRBJ2-5,NA,few,CASSLLPQDQTQYF,TGCGCCAGCAGCTTGCTTCCACAGGATCAGACCCAGTACTTC
TRBV10-3,TRBJ2-3,TRBD1,few,CAIREGQGGTDTQYF,TGTGCCATCAGGGAAGGACAGGGTGGCACAGATACGCAGTATTTT
TRBV6-5,TRBJ1-1,NA,NA,CASSYSRGIKNTEAFF,TGTGCCAGCAGTTACTCGAGAGGAATAAAGAACACTGAAGCTTTCTTT
TRBV20-1,TRBJ2-7,NA,NA,CRVVRGPYEQYF,TGCAGGGTGGTCAGGGGCCCCTACGAGCAGTACTTC
TRBV9,TRBJ2-1,NA,few,CASSVDADEQFF,TGTGCCAGCAGCGTAGACGCGGATGAGCAGTTCTTC
TRBV7-9,TRBJ1-5,NA,NA,CASSLGIRGGDQPQHF,TGTGCCAGCAGCTTAGGAATAAGGGGTGGGGATCAGCCCCAGCATTTT
TRBV15,TRBJ2-2,TRBD2,NA,CATSRDRAGGPGELFF,TGTGCCACCAGCAGAGATCGAGCGGGAGGGCCCGGGGAGCTGTTTTTT
TRBV5-1,TRBJ1-1,NA,NA,CASSPRDGDTEAFF,TGCGCCAGCAGCCCCCGGGACGGGGACACTGAAGCTTTCTTT
TRBV29-1,TRBJ2-1,NA,few,CSVGNRDNEQFF,TGCAGCGTTGGAAACAGGGACAATGAGCAGTTCTTC
TRBV5-1,TRBJ2-2,TRBD2,few,CASSLGASGSNTGELFF,TGCGCCAGCAGCTTGGGGGCTAGCGGGAGCAACACCGGGGAGCTGTTTTTT
TRBV6-1,TRBJ1-6,NA,NA,CASSGAAGLGNLPLHF,TGTGCCAGCAGTGGAGCGGCAGGATTGGGTAATTTACCCCTCCACTTT
TRBV27,TRBJ2-1,TRBD2,NA,CASSLYGTTQIF,TGTGCCAGCAGTTTATACGGGACTACCCAGATCTTC